This T cell receptor (beta chain) is drawn from a study of blood T cell repertoires in COVID-19. Sequenced by immunoSEQ multiplex PCR; TCRdb stores in-frame clones only, minus some. This table holds roughly 330,000 clones, 80% to 90% found once. Participants were aged about 18 to 89 years from approximately 24 US areas. This TCR came from a man aged 25 to 45 who had recovered from COVID-19. The material sequenced was PBMCs or T cells enriched from blood (not recorded which).

CDR3 region: CASRRGGQNTEAFF. The CDR3 nucleotides are TGTGCCAGCAGAAGGGGGGGACAGAACACTGAAGCTTTCTTT. The genes are TRBV2 and TRBJ1-1; possibly TRBD1 for D (6 bases). This CDR3 comprises 14 residues. Trimming pared 6 bases from V and 1 base from J, leaving 12 bases between. Germline CDR1 SNHLY, CDR2 FYNNEI.